Listed below are T cell receptor beta chains from one sample, sequenced in a study of T cells in Graves' hyperthyroidism and ophthalmopathy. TCRdb independently ran MiXCR on the multiplex PCR reads; one entry per CDR3 protein. The sample carries about 300,000 distinct CDR3 sequences, roughly 13% recorded once. The sample comprised blood. The receptors originated from a middle-aged woman with Graves' hyperthyroidism. The CDR3 runs from the conserved cysteine through the conserved F or W. The order of the fields is CDR3 length, clone size, J gene, V gene, D gene, CDR3 DNA, CDR3 protein. The D gene is left open where the match is weak. Clone sizes are given selectively: once, few, many, or a class where the clone is expanded.

cdr3_length: 12; clone_size: -; j_call: TRBJ1-2; v_call: TRBV29-1; d_call: -; cdr3_nt: TGCAGCGTTGAGGCCGGTAACTATGGCTACACCTTC; cdr3_aa: CSVEAGNYGYTF
cdr3_length: 11; clone_size: many; j_call: TRBJ1-4; v_call: TRBV2; d_call: -; cdr3_nt: TGTGCCAGCAGTGAAGAAGAAAAACTGTTTTTT; cdr3_aa: CASSEEEKLFF
cdr3_length: 13; clone_size: many; j_call: TRBJ1-1; v_call: TRBV5-1; d_call: TRBD1; cdr3_nt: TGCGCCAGCAGCTCGCGACAGGGGCAAGAAGCTTTCTTT; cdr3_aa: CASSSRQGQEAFF
cdr3_length: 15; clone_size: few; j_call: TRBJ1-6; v_call: TRBV4-1; d_call: TRBD1; cdr3_nt: TGTGCCAGCAGGCCGACGGGACAGGAACATTCACCCCTCCACTTT; cdr3_aa: CASRPTGQEHSPLHF
cdr3_length: 13; clone_size: many; j_call: TRBJ1-2; v_call: TRBV20-1; d_call: -; cdr3_nt: TGCAGTGCTAGGCAGTATTCTAAAGATGGCTACACCTTC; cdr3_aa: CSARQYSKDGYTF
cdr3_length: 13; clone_size: -; j_call: TRBJ2-1; v_call: TRBV10-3; d_call: -; cdr3_nt: TGTGCCATCAGGGAGGACAGTGGGAATGAGCAGTTCTTC; cdr3_aa: CAIREDSGNEQFF
cdr3_length: 14; clone_size: many; j_call: TRBJ2-2; v_call: TRBV9; d_call: -; cdr3_nt: TGTGCCAGCAGCGGGACAGTGACGGTCGGGGAGCTGTTTTTT; cdr3_aa: CASSGTVTVGELFF
cdr3_length: 14; clone_size: few; j_call: TRBJ1-2; v_call: TRBV9; d_call: -; cdr3_nt: TGTGCCAGCAGCCCCCCGTCGGGTTTCTATGGCTACACCTTC; cdr3_aa: CASSPPSGFYGYTF
cdr3_length: 14; clone_size: -; j_call: TRBJ2-7; v_call: TRBV12-3/TRBV12-4; d_call: -; cdr3_nt: TGTGCCAGCAGCCAAAGACAGAGGACCTACGAGCAGTACTTC; cdr3_aa: CASSQRQRTYEQYF
cdr3_length: 16; clone_size: few; j_call: TRBJ2-2; v_call: TRBV24-1; d_call: -; cdr3_nt: TGTGCCACCAGGCCCCGCGAGGTGATTAACACCGGGGAGCTGTTTTTT; cdr3_aa: CATRPREVINTGELFF
cdr3_length: 16; clone_size: -; j_call: TRBJ2-2; v_call: TRBV5-4; d_call: TRBD2; cdr3_nt: TGTGCCAGCAGCCCGCCCCTTAGCGGGAGGGCCGGGGAGCTGTTTTTT; cdr3_aa: CASSPPLSGRAGELFF
cdr3_length: 15; clone_size: many; j_call: TRBJ2-1; v_call: TRBV7-2; d_call: TRBD2; cdr3_nt: TGTGCCAGCAGCTTAGCTCCTAGCGGAAACAATGAGCAGTTCTTC; cdr3_aa: CASSLAPSGNNEQFF
cdr3_length: 17; clone_size: -; j_call: TRBJ2-1; v_call: TRBV18; d_call: -; cdr3_nt: TGTGCCAGCTCACCACCCCGACTAGATTGGTCCCTCAATGAGCAGTTCTTC; cdr3_aa: CASSPPRLDWSLNEQFF
cdr3_length: 15; clone_size: -; j_call: TRBJ1-1; v_call: TRBV6-5; d_call: -; cdr3_nt: TGTGCCAGCAGTTACTTAGCCGGGGGGAACACTGAAGCTTTCTTT; cdr3_aa: CASSYLAGGNTEAFF
cdr3_length: 12; clone_size: many; j_call: TRBJ2-3; v_call: TRBV12-3/TRBV12-4; d_call: -; cdr3_nt: TGTGCCAGCACCCTGGGCCCAGATACGCAGTATTTT; cdr3_aa: CASTLGPDTQYF
cdr3_length: 14; clone_size: -; j_call: TRBJ2-5; v_call: TRBV2; d_call: -; cdr3_nt: TGTGCCAGCAGTGAGGGTCAGGGGAGAGAGACCCAGTACTTC; cdr3_aa: CASSEGQGRETQYF
cdr3_length: 11; clone_size: many; j_call: TRBJ2-1; v_call: TRBV20-1; d_call: -; cdr3_nt: TGCAGTGCTAGGGGGTACAATGAGCAGTTCTTC; cdr3_aa: CSARGYNEQFF
cdr3_length: 16; clone_size: many; j_call: TRBJ2-6; v_call: TRBV28; d_call: -; cdr3_nt: TGTGCCAGCAGTTTAGAGGCAGGGACTGGGGCCAACGTCCTGACTTTC; cdr3_aa: CASSLEAGTGANVLTF
cdr3_length: 14; clone_size: many; j_call: TRBJ2-5; v_call: TRBV27; d_call: TRBD1; cdr3_nt: TGTGCCAGTACTAGGACAGGCCAACAAGAGACCCAGTACTTC; cdr3_aa: CASTRTGQQETQYF
cdr3_length: 15; clone_size: once; j_call: TRBJ2-3; v_call: TRBV2; d_call: TRBD2; cdr3_nt: TGTGCCAGCAGGGAAAGCGGGAGTATCGCAGATACGCAATATTTT; cdr3_aa: CASRESGSIADTQYF
cdr3_length: 15; clone_size: many; j_call: TRBJ2-1; v_call: TRBV27; d_call: TRBD2; cdr3_nt: TGTGCCAGCAGTCCCGGGACTAGCGGGATCAATGAGCAGTTCTTC; cdr3_aa: CASSPGTSGINEQFF
cdr3_length: 17; clone_size: -; j_call: TRBJ2-5; v_call: TRBV7-8; d_call: TRBD2; cdr3_nt: TGTGCCAGCAGCTTGGACCAAAGCGGGAGTGGGCAAGAGACCCAGTACTTC; cdr3_aa: CASSLDQSGSGQETQYF
cdr3_length: 14; clone_size: many; j_call: TRBJ2-3; v_call: TRBV24-1; d_call: -; cdr3_nt: TGTGCCACCAGTGCCCTGGAAAGCGGCGATACGCAGTATTTT; cdr3_aa: CATSALESGDTQYF
cdr3_length: 14; clone_size: -; j_call: TRBJ2-7; v_call: TRBV13; d_call: TRBD1; cdr3_nt: TGTGCCAGCAGCTTACAGGACAGGGACTACGAGCAGTACTTC; cdr3_aa: CASSLQDRDYEQYF
cdr3_length: 16; clone_size: -; j_call: TRBJ2-6; v_call: TRBV6-5; d_call: -; cdr3_nt: TGTGCCAGCAGTTACGGAGGGAGCTCTGGGGCCAACGTCCTGACTTTC; cdr3_aa: CASSYGGSSGANVLTF
cdr3_length: 14; clone_size: many; j_call: TRBJ2-7; v_call: TRBV27; d_call: -; cdr3_nt: TGTGCCAGCAGTAAGACAGGTCCTTCCTACGAGCAGTACTTC; cdr3_aa: CASSKTGPSYEQYF
cdr3_length: 14; clone_size: many; j_call: TRBJ2-5; v_call: TRBV29-1; d_call: TRBD2; cdr3_nt: TGCAGCGTTGGGGAATCGGGAGGATCTGAGACCCAGTACTTC; cdr3_aa: CSVGESGGSETQYF
cdr3_length: 16; clone_size: many; j_call: TRBJ2-7; v_call: TRBV6-5; d_call: TRBD2; cdr3_nt: TGTGCCAGCAGTTACTCGACGGTGCGGGGGGCCTACGAGCAGTACTTC; cdr3_aa: CASSYSTVRGAYEQYF
cdr3_length: 15; clone_size: few; j_call: TRBJ1-5; v_call: TRBV19; d_call: TRBD1; cdr3_nt: TGTGCCAGTAGTGCCGCACAGGGGTTCGATCAGCCCCAGCATTTT; cdr3_aa: CASSAAQGFDQPQHF
cdr3_length: 14; clone_size: -; j_call: TRBJ2-1; v_call: TRBV2; d_call: -; cdr3_nt: TGTGCCAGCATGTTAGGGAGCTCCTACAATGAGCAGTTCTTC; cdr3_aa: CASMLGSSYNEQFF
cdr3_length: 12; clone_size: many; j_call: TRBJ2-7; v_call: TRBV30; d_call: -; cdr3_nt: TGTGCCTGGAGTCCAGGGGCGGGCGAGCAGTACTTC; cdr3_aa: CAWSPGAGEQYF
cdr3_length: 15; clone_size: -; j_call: TRBJ1-6; v_call: TRBV6-2/TRBV6-3; d_call: -; cdr3_nt: TGTGCCAGCAGGGTAAGGGCCGTTGGTGGCTCACCCCTCCACTTT; cdr3_aa: CASRVRAVGGSPLHF
cdr3_length: 11; clone_size: -; j_call: TRBJ1-2; v_call: TRBV29-1; d_call: TRBD1; cdr3_nt: TGCAGCGTTCAGGGGGCGACTGGCTACACCTTC; cdr3_aa: CSVQGATGYTF
cdr3_length: 16; clone_size: many; j_call: TRBJ1-6; v_call: TRBV27; d_call: -; cdr3_nt: TGTGCCAGCAGTTTCGCGCCTCCCCCTGATAATTCACCCCTCCACTTT; cdr3_aa: CASSFAPPPDNSPLHF
cdr3_length: 18; clone_size: -; j_call: TRBJ2-2; v_call: TRBV10-3; d_call: TRBD2; cdr3_nt: TGTGCCACCCAACAGCCGGGACTAGCGGGAAGGTTCACCGGGGAGCTGTTTTTT; cdr3_aa: CATQQPGLAGRFTGELFF
cdr3_length: 12; clone_size: many; j_call: TRBJ2-7; v_call: TRBV7-9; d_call: -; cdr3_nt: TGTGCCAGCAGCTTTGATACGTACGAGCAGTACTTC; cdr3_aa: CASSFDTYEQYF
cdr3_length: 14; clone_size: few; j_call: TRBJ2-5; v_call: TRBV7-8; d_call: -; cdr3_nt: TGTGCCAGCAGCTTAGCAGACAGTAGAGAGACCCAGTACTTC; cdr3_aa: CASSLADSRETQYF
cdr3_length: 16; clone_size: few; j_call: TRBJ1-5; v_call: TRBV11-2; d_call: -; cdr3_nt: TGTGCCAGCAGAAAGGGTTGGACAGCTTTCAATCAGCCCCAGCATTTT; cdr3_aa: CASRKGWTAFNQPQHF
cdr3_length: 15; clone_size: -; j_call: TRBJ2-1; v_call: TRBV18; d_call: -; cdr3_nt: TGTGCCAGCTCACCAACCCGGGCAGGTTCGGATGAGCAGTTCTTC; cdr3_aa: CASSPTRAGSDEQFF
cdr3_length: 13; clone_size: many; j_call: TRBJ1-5; v_call: TRBV12-3/TRBV12-4; d_call: -; cdr3_nt: TGTGCCAGCAGTCTCGGGCCGAGTCAGCCCCAGCATTTT; cdr3_aa: CASSLGPSQPQHF
cdr3_length: 16; clone_size: -; j_call: TRBJ2-5; v_call: TRBV24-1; d_call: TRBD2; cdr3_nt: TGTGCCACCAGTGATTTGTTGGGGAGGGCGCAAGAGACCCAGTACTTC; cdr3_aa: CATSDLLGRAQETQYF